This is a list of T cell receptor beta chains from one sample in a study of cytomegalovirus exposure and HLA in healthy donors. Clones were read by immunoSEQ multiplex PCR, and TCRdb kept only the in-frame ones, dropping some. The sample yields about 130,000 clones, more than 80% seen once. The specimen was PBMCs. These TCRs come from a man aged 30-40 years in good health and CMV-seropositive. Both conserved end residues are part of each CDR3. The D gene is left open where the match is weak. Clone size is shown for a subset of rows, as once, few, many or a class of expanded clone.

abundance	j_gene	v_gene	d_gene	CDR3aa	CDR3nt
NA	TRBJ1-6	TRBV5-1	NA	CASSLAGVENSPLHF	TGCGCCAGCAGCTTGGCCGGGGTCGAGAATTCACCCCTCCACTTT
NA	TRBJ1-1	TRBV5-1	NA	CASSSQGRDVGEAFF	TGCGCCAGCAGTTCACAGGGTAGGGATGTGGGTGAAGCTTTCTTT
NA	TRBJ2-7	TRBV28	NA	CASSALGGVSYEQYF	TGTGCCAGCAGTGCGTTGGGGGGAGTCTCCTACGAGCAGTACTTC
NA	TRBJ2-1	TRBV28	NA	CASITRENEQFF	TGTGCCAGCATTACCAGGGAAAATGAGCAGTTCTTC
NA	TRBJ2-7	TRBV4-1	TRBD1	CASSQTQTGGYYEQYF	TGCGCCAGCAGCCAAACTCAGACAGGGGGATACTACGAGCAGTACTTC
NA	TRBJ2-5	TRBV15	TRBD2	CATRGLAEETQYF	TGTGCCACCAGGGGACTAGCGGAAGAGACCCAGTACTTC
few	TRBJ1-2	TRBV28	NA	CASSLFEQGPGYTF	TGTGCCAGCAGTTTATTTGAACAGGGCCCTGGGTACACCTTC
NA	TRBJ2-3	TRBV13	NA	CASSLGLSTDTQYF	TGTGCCAGCAGCTTAGGACTATCCACAGATACGCAGTATTTT
NA	TRBJ2-2	TRBV4-1	NA	CASSQGLAGMNTGELFF	TGCGCCAGCAGCCAAGGATTGGCGGGGATGAACACCGGGGAGCTGTTTTTT
NA	TRBJ1-2	TRBV2	TRBD1	CASSPGQGGAYGYTF	TGTGCCAGCAGCCCGGGACAGGGGGGCGCCTATGGCTACACCTTC
NA	TRBJ2-7	TRBV27	TRBD2	CASRGGPQQYF	TGTGCCAGCAGGGGAGGGCCCCAGCAGTACTTC
NA	TRBJ1-2	TRBV7-9	TRBD1	CASSPIRGTEYGYTF	TGTGCCAGCAGTCCTATTCGGGGGACAGAATATGGCTACACCTTC
NA	TRBJ2-3	TRBV2	NA	CAGGKEDTQYF	TGTGCCGGGGGCAAGGAAGATACGCAGTATTTT
NA	TRBJ1-6	TRBV30	TRBD1	CAWSAETGGGSPLHF	TGTGCCTGGAGTGCCGAGACAGGGGGTGGTTCACCCCTCCACTTT
NA	TRBJ2-3	TRBV5-1	TRBD1	CASTVGGRKDTQYF	TGCGCCAGCACAGTAGGGGGCAGAAAAGATACGCAGTATTTT
NA	TRBJ2-5	TRBV7-8	TRBD2	CASRLAGGETQYF	TGTGCCAGCAGGCTAGCGGGGGGGGAGACCCAGTACTTC
NA	TRBJ2-1	TRBV7-3	NA	CASSRTGTSYNEQFF	TGTGCCAGCAGCCGTACCGGGACTTCCTACAATGAGCAGTTCTTC
NA	TRBJ2-4	TRBV9	NA	CASSPSWGPYQNIQYF	TGTGCCAGCAGCCCATCTTGGGGCCCCTATCAAAACATTCAGTACTTC
NA	TRBJ1-3	TRBV13	TRBD1	CASSSTPQGALGNTIYF	TGTGCCAGCAGCTCCACCCCACAGGGGGCCCTCGGAAACACCATATATTTT
NA	TRBJ1-3	TRBV28	NA	CASSLFTGSGNTIYF	TGTGCCAGCAGTTTATTTACAGGCTCTGGAAACACCATATATTTT
NA	TRBJ2-2	TRBV6-5	NA	CASNLDENTGELFF	TGTGCCAGCAATCTAGACGAAAACACCGGGGAGCTGTTTTTT
NA	TRBJ1-5	TRBV2	TRBD1	CASSEGQSSNQPQHF	TGTGCCAGCAGCGAGGGACAGTCTAGCAATCAGCCCCAGCATTTT
NA	TRBJ1-1	TRBV18	NA	CASSRRESLPPMNTEAFF	TGTGCCAGCTCACGGAGGGAGAGTCTGCCCCCGATGAACACTGAAGCTTTCTTT
NA	TRBJ1-2	TRBV2	TRBD1	CASSPEDRVGYTF	TGTGCCAGCAGTCCTGAAGACAGGGTCGGCTACACCTTC
NA	TRBJ1-4	TRBV2	NA	CASNLLDRRNEKLFF	TGTGCCAGCAATCTATTGGACAGACGAAATGAAAAACTGTTTTTT
NA	TRBJ2-2	TRBV6-5	NA	CASSYGRVIGELFF	TGTGCCAGCAGTTACGGCAGGGTTATCGGGGAGCTGTTTTTT
NA	TRBJ1-5	TRBV30	NA	CAWSVKGEKPQHF	TGTGCCTGGAGTGTAAAGGGGGAGAAGCCCCAGCATTTT
NA	TRBJ2-7	TRBV9	TRBD2	CASSVGGGGYEQYF	TGTGCCAGCAGCGTTGGCGGGGGGGGCTACGAGCAGTACTTC
NA	TRBJ1-3	TRBV5-1	NA	CASSLEVQVSGNTIYF	TGCGCCAGCAGCTTGGAGGTACAGGTCTCTGGAAACACCATATATTTT
NA	TRBJ2-4	TRBV11-2	NA	CASSLFIGESVAKNIQYF	TGTGCCAGCAGCTTATTCATAGGGGAATCAGTAGCCAAAAACATTCAGTACTTC
NA	TRBJ2-3	TRBV12-5	TRBD2	CASGTLPGTSGRYSSTDTQYF	TGTGCTAGTGGTACCCTTCCCGGGACTAGCGGTCGATACTCTAGCACAGATACGCAGTATTTT
NA	TRBJ2-2	TRBV7-6	TRBD2	CASSPWTSGGVSNTGELFF	TGTGCCAGCAGCCCTTGGACTAGCGGGGGGGTATCGAACACCGGGGAGCTGTTTTTT
NA	TRBJ2-7	TRBV29-1	TRBD2	CSVHTGLAGGEQYF	TGCAGCGTTCATACTGGACTAGCGGGGGGCGAGCAGTACTTC
NA	TRBJ1-2	TRBV6-1	TRBD1	CASSEFWGQGALYGYTF	TGTGCCAGCAGTGAATTTTGGGGACAGGGGGCTCTCTATGGCTACACCTTC
few	TRBJ2-7	TRBV7-2	NA	CASRPEAGVIYEQYF	TGTGCCAGCAGACCAGAGGCAGGGGTTATCTACGAGCAGTACTTC
once	TRBJ2-1	TRBV6-6	NA	CASSYGLASAKNEQFF	TGTGCCAGCAGTTACGGGCTAGCATCAGCTAAAAATGAGCAGTTCTTC
NA	TRBJ1-1	TRBV11-2	NA	CASSRDRSSSEAFF	TGTGCCAGCAGTCGCGACAGGTCGTCTTCTGAAGCTTTCTTT
NA	TRBJ1-1	TRBV9	NA	CASSRGPNRFTEAFF	TGTGCCAGCAGCAGGGGCCCTAACAGATTCACTGAAGCTTTCTTT
NA	TRBJ2-3	TRBV29-1	NA	CSVEPTDTDTQYF	TGCAGCGTTGAACCTACAGACACAGATACGCAGTATTTT
NA	TRBJ1-1	TRBV19	NA	CASTRLGGNTEAFF	TGTGCCAGTACCCGGTTAGGAGGGAACACTGAAGCTTTCTTT
once	TRBJ2-7	TRBV27	TRBD1	CASSFDRDRGEQYF	TGTGCCAGCAGTTTCGACCGGGACAGGGGCGAGCAGTACTTC
NA	TRBJ2-5	TRBV6-1	TRBD2	CASSEMAGEETQYF	TGTGCCAGCAGTGAAATGGCGGGGGAAGAGACCCAGTACTTC
NA	TRBJ1-2	TRBV9	NA	CASSVDPGVGGYTF	TGTGCCAGCAGCGTAGATCCGGGGGTAGGCGGCTACACCTTC
once	TRBJ1-4	TRBV28	TRBD1	CASSLGRQGLGEKLFF	TGTGCCAGCAGTTTAGGCCGACAGGGGCTGGGGGAAAAACTGTTTTTT
NA	TRBJ2-7	TRBV5-1	TRBD1	CASSNPGGRYEQYF	TGCGCCAGCAGCAACCCAGGGGGTCGCTACGAGCAGTACTTC
NA	TRBJ1-5	TRBV19	TRBD1	CASSPGQPSNQPQHF	TGTGCCAGTAGTCCGGGACAGCCTAGCAATCAGCCCCAGCATTTT
NA	TRBJ2-1	TRBV2	NA	CASRGALRRLWWNEQFF	TGTGCCAGCAGAGGGGCCCTCAGGCGGCTATGGTGGAATGAGCAGTTCTTC
NA	TRBJ2-1	TRBV2	TRBD2	CASRPGLAGVGQFF	TGTGCCAGCAGACCGGGACTGGCGGGGGTAGGGCAGTTCTTC
NA	TRBJ1-1	TRBV6-1	TRBD1	CASSPGQGSNTEAFF	TGTGCCAGCAGCCCCGGACAGGGGTCGAACACTGAAGCTTTCTTT
NA	TRBJ2-5	TRBV2	NA	CASIQSLGTLIETQYF	TGTGCCAGCATACAAAGTCTCGGGACATTGATAGAGACCCAGTACTTC
NA	TRBJ2-1	TRBV19	NA	CASSRGSYSGNNEQFF	TGTGCCAGCAGCAGGGGAAGTTACAGTGGGAACAATGAGCAGTTCTTC
NA	TRBJ1-2	TRBV9	TRBD1	CASSVGTGGLGYGYTF	TGTGCCAGCAGCGTAGGGACAGGGGGTTTAGGCTATGGCTACACCTTC
few	TRBJ1-1	TRBV7-8	NA	CASSRKGRVDTEAFF	TGTGCCAGCAGCAGGAAGGGGAGGGTCGACACTGAAGCTTTCTTT
NA	TRBJ1-1	TRBV19	NA	CASRAGYTEAFF	TGTGCCAGCAGGGCCGGATACACTGAAGCTTTCTTT
NA	TRBJ2-7	TRBV20-1	NA	CSARVVYEQYF	TGCAGTGCTAGAGTAGTTTACGAGCAGTACTTC
NA	TRBJ1-6	TRBV30	NA	CAWSHTRGSLDNSPLHF	TGTGCCTGGAGTCATACGAGAGGGTCCCTGGATAATTCACCCCTCCACTTT